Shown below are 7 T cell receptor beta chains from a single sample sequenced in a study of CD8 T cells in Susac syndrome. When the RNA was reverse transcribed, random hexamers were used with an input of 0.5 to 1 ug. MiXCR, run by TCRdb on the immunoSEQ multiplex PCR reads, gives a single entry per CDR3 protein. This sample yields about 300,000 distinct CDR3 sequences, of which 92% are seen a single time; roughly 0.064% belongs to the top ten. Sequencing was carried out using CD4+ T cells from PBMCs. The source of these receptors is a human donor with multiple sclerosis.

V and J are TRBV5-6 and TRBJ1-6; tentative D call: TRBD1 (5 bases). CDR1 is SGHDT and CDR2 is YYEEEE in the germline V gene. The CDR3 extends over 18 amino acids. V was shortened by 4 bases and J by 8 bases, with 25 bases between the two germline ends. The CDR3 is CASSQAPLGLSRDSPLHF. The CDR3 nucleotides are TGTGCCAGCAGCCAGGCCCCACTGGGACTTTCCCGCGATTCACCCCTCCACTTT.

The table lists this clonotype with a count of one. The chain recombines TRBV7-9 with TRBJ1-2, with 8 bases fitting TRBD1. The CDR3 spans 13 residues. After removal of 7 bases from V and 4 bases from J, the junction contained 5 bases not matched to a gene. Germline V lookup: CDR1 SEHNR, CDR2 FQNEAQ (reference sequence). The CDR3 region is CASTGQGGYGYTF. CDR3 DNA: TGTGCCAGCACCGGACAGGGCGGCTATGGCTACACCTTC.

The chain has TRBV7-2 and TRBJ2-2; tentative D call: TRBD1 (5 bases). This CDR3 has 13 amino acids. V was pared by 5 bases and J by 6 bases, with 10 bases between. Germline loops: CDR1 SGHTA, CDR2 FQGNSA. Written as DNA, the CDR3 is TGTGCCAGCAGCCCCAGGGTATCCGGGGAGCTGTTTTTT. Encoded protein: CASSPRVSGELFF.

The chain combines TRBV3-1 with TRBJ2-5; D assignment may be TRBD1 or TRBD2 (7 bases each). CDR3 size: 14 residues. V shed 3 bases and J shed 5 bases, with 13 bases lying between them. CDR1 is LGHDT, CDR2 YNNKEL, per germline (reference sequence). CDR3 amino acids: CASSHRQGGETQYF. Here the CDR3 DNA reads TGTGCCAGCAGCCATCGACAGGGAGGGGAGACCCAGTACTTC.

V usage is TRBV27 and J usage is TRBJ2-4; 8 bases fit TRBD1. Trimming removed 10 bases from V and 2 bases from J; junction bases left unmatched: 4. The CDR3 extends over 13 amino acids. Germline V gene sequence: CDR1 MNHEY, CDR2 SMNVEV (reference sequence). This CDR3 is CATGDRTKNIQYF. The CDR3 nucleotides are TGTGCCACAGGGGACAGGACCAAAAACATTCAGTACTTC.

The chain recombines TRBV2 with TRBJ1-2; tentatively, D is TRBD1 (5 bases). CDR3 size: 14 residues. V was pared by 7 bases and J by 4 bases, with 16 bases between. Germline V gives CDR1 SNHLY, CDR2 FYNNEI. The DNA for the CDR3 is TGTGCCAGCAAGCCAGACAGACTCTTCTATGGCTACACCTTC. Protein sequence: CASKPDRLFYGYTF. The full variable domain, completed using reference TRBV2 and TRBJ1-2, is EPEVTQTPSHQVTQMGQEVILRCVPISNHLYFYWYRQILGQKVEFLVSFYNNEISEKSEIFDDQFSVERPDGSNFTLKIRSTKLEDSAMYFCASKPDRLFYGYTFGSGTRLTVV.

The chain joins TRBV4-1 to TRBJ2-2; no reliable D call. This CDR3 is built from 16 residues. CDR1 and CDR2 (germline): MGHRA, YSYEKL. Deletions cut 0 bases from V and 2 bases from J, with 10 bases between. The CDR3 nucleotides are TGCGCCAGCAGCCAAGATTTGGCCAAAAACACCGGGGAGCTGTTTTTT. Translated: CASSQDLAKNTGELFF.